This T cell receptor beta chain appears in the sequencing data of a study of molecular identifiers for immune sequencing clone quantification. Whole-study findings and limits: Among more than 850,000 naive cells, spiked Jurkat TCR RNA from a single cell was reportedly detectable. In naive cells, under 1% of molecules belonged to clones above 20 RNA copies, against over 97% in effector cells.

Previously described methods and listed TCR primers were employed for the bulk TCR libraries. TCRdb passed the PCR reads through MiXCR, listing each CDR3 protein once. The sample includes some 580,000 distinct CDR3 sequences, 25% of them seen just once. Trimming removed 0 bases from V and 2 bases from J, with 17 bases in between. Germline V gene sequence: CDR1 MGHRA, CDR2 YSYEKL. The CDR3 contains 18 residues. Naive CD8 T cells underwent sorting with the CD8+CD4-CCR7+CD45RA+ definition. This clonotype was seen more than once but under ten times. Its antigen remains unknown. The sample taken for sequencing was naive CD8+ T cells from blood, with Jurkat cell RNA spiked in. Specified subset: FACS-sorted CD8+CD4-CCR7+CD45RA+ naive T cells. The receptor's source is a human donor in good health. Some libraries in this study had Jurkat cell RNA spiked in. The rearrangement uses TRBV4-1 and TRBJ2-1; tentative D call: TRBD1 (6 bases). Here the CDR3 reads CASSQDLGHLSTYNEQFF. The CDR3 DNA is TGCGCCAGCAGCCAAGATTTGGGACACTTAAGTACCTACAATGAGCAGTTCTTC.